This T cell receptor (beta chain) was sequenced during a study of vaccination effects on CD4 cells after COVID-19. About the research overall: Post-vaccine samples followed the second dose by a median of 72 days.

Profiled with immunoSEQ multiplex PCR; TCRdb holds only in-frame clones, not every one. The repertoire holds tens of thousands of clones, with 60% to 80% as singletons. Sequencing was preceded by expansion of antigen-specific CD4+ T cells with viral peptide pools in the ViraFEST assay. Following a roughly 10-day culture, CD4+ T cells were purified. Every participant took two doses of the BNT162b2 or mRNA-1273 vaccine. Nobody among the vaccine recipients had prior SARS-CoV-2 infection (nucleocapsid antibodies were negative). In regard to this clone: The antigen is undetermined.

Study outcomes and limitations: By a late point after vaccination, infection- and vaccine-induced clones had shrunk markedly through clonal contraction.

The TCR sequence derives from a human donor who received a COVID-19 vaccine. Some clones in this sample may be carry-over from other donors' samples. The sample here was CD4+ T cells from PBMCs cultured with SARS-CoV-2 spike peptides, taken after COVID-19 vaccination.

In nucleotides, the CDR3 is TGTGCTAGTGGACCAAAGACAGGACGAAACACTGAAGCTTTCTTT. Translating gives CASGPKTGRNTEAFF. The chain uses TRBV12-5 and TRBJ1-1; perhaps TRBD1 as D (6 bases). Germline V gives CDR1 LGHNT, CDR2 FRNRAP. V lost 6 bases, J lost 2 bases, and 16 bases lay in between. CDR3 length: 15 residues.